Below are 17 T cell receptor beta chains sequenced from a single sample in a study of early stage breast cancer tumors. Clones were read by immunoSEQ multiplex PCR, and TCRdb kept only the in-frame ones, dropping some. The top ten clones hold about 6.8% of a sample with about 41,000 clones, approximately 72% of them seen once. Sequencing was done on a sample of blood. The origin of the receptors is a person aged 50-59 years with breast cancer.

The chain has TRBV7-2 and TRBJ2-2; 9 nucleotides agree with TRBD2. This CDR3 has 16 amino acids. The germline V gene encodes CDR1 SGHTA and CDR2 FQGNSA. The V segment lost 5 bases and the J segment 4 bases; nucleotides outside the gene matches: 8. The CDR3 is CASSRGTAGGTGELFF. The DNA for the CDR3 is TGTGCCAGCAGCCGCGGGACAGCGGGAGGCACCGGGGAGCTGTTTTTT.

This clone occurred a few times. V is TRBV29-1 and J is TRBJ2-1, with D maybe TRBD1 (5 bases). V gave up 0 bases and J gave up 0 bases, with 12 bases separating them. The CDR3 runs to 16 residues. Germline V gives CDR1 SQVTM, CDR2 ANQGSEA. The CDR3 region has the DNA TGCAGCGTTGAAGATCCCCAGGGCCTCTCCTACAATGAGCAGTTCTTC. It encodes CSVEDPQGLSYNEQFF.

The chain employs TRBV11-1 and TRBJ2-5, with 7 bases identical to TRBD2. J was trimmed by 5 bases and V by 2 bases; bases with no gene match: 8. Germline-derived CDR1 and CDR2 are SGHAT and FQDESV (reference sequence). This CDR3 region has 15 residues. The CDR3 DNA sequence: TGTGCCAGCAGCTTATTTTCTAGCGGACGGGAGACCCAGTACTTC. This sequence encodes CASSLFSSGRETQYF.

The V and J genes are TRBV7-8 and TRBJ2-1; D not certain. Per germline, CDR1 SGHVS and CDR2 FQNEAQ. Trimming left V 1 base short and J 4 bases short, with 8 bases between. The CDR3 is made up of 14 amino acids. The CDR3 is CASSLGTSYNEQFF. The CDR3 DNA reads as TGTGCCAGCAGCTTAGGTACAAGTTACAATGAGCAGTTCTTC.

The rearrangement links TRBV5-1 to TRBJ1-1, with TRBD1 as a possible D gene (5 bases). Germline values: CDR1 SGHRS, CDR2 YFSETQ. Trimming pared 0 bases from V and 0 bases from J, leaving 9 bases between. This CDR3 has 15 amino acids. Here the CDR3 DNA reads TGCGCCAGCAGCTTGGGAACAGGAGTGAACACTGAAGCTTTCTTT. Protein: CASSLGTGVNTEAFF.

This chain links TRBV21-1 with TRBJ2-7; the table calls TRBD1, which could not be checked here. TRBV21-1 is assigned pseudogene status. The CDR3 sequence is 14 residues long. CDR3 nucleotides: TGTGCCAGCATCATCTCCTCCAGGGATAACGAGCAGTACGTC. It translates to CASIISSRDNEQYV.

As for this clone: Its ends do not fully match the called genes, so a read error is possible. The rearrangement joins TRBV7-7 to TRBJ2-3; D gene ambiguous. The length of the CDR3 is 14 residues. CDR1 is SSHAT, CDR2 FNYEAQ, per germline (reference sequence). The CDR3 nucleotides read TGTGCTAGCAGCTTATCTCGGAGCACAGATACGCAGTATTTT. Its protein product is CASSLSRSTDTQYF. Full variable domain (missing parts from reference TRBV7-7 and TRBJ2-3): GAGVSQSPRYKVTKRGQDVTLRCDPISSHATLYWYQQALGQGPEFLTYFNYEAQPDKSGLPSDRFSAERPEGSISTLTIQRTEQRDSAMYRCASSLSRSTDTQYFGPGTRLTVL.

The genes are TRBV5-4 and TRBJ1-1, with D maybe TRBD1 (6 bases). V was pared by 3 bases and J by 1 base, with 16 bases between. CDR3 length: 16 amino acids. Germline V CDR1 and CDR2: SGHNT, YYREEE (reference sequence). The CDR3 sequence is CASSSTLVGGNTEAFF. The CDR3 DNA follows: TGTGCCAGCAGCTCCACCTTGGTAGGGGGGAACACTGAAGCTTTCTTT.

The V call is TRBV6-1, the J call TRBJ1-1; 7 bases fit TRBD1. The junction had 10 bases not matched to a gene; V was cut back by 8 bases and J by 1 base. Per germline, CDR1 MNHNS and CDR2 SASEGT. The CDR3 covers 15 residues. The CDR3 nucleotides read TGTGCCAGCGGCTCTTCCAGGGGGTGGAACACTGAAGCTTTCTTT. Amino acid sequence: CASGSSRGWNTEAFF.

For the CDR3, the DNA is TGCGCCAGCAGCTTGACGCGGGGGCTTGGCAATGAGCAGTTCTTC. Translating it yields CASSLTRGLGNEQFF. V and J are TRBV5-1 and TRBJ2-1, with D possibly matching TRBD2 (7 bases). Germline V gene data show CDR1 as SGHRS and CDR2 as YFSETQ. V dropped 1 base and J dropped 6 bases, with 14 bases sitting between them. The CDR3 length is 15 residues.

The J gene is TRBJ2-4, the V gene TRBV27; possibly TRBD2 for D (5 bases). Looked up from germline, CDR1 is MNHEY and CDR2 is SMNVEV (reference sequence). This CDR3 has 15 residues. Trimming took 8 bases from V and 0 from J, leaving 14 bases between them. The CDR3 region has the DNA TGTGCCAGCCTCGGTCGGGATTCAGCCAAAAACATTCAGTACTTC. This translates into CASLGRDSAKNIQYF.

The V call is TRBV11-2, the J call TRBJ2-2, with 9 positions matching TRBD2. V lost 5 bases to trimming and J lost 1 base; unmatched junction nucleotides: 5. This CDR3 contains 16 residues. Germline loops: CDR1 SGHAT, CDR2 FQNNGV. The CDR3 reads CASSPLTSGNTGELFF. CDR3 nucleotide sequence: TGTGCCAGCAGCCCCCTGACTAGCGGGAACACCGGGGAGCTGTTTTTT.

With respect to this clone: The identical CDR3 is also encoded by other nucleotide sequences in the sample. V usage is TRBV27 and J usage is TRBJ2-3; TRBD2 agrees at 11 bases. Germline CDR1 reads MNHEY; CDR2 reads SMNVEV (reference sequence). The CDR3 has 18 residues. After removal of 0 bases from V and 4 bases from J, the junction contained 9 bases not matched to a gene. The CDR3 DNA is TGTGCCAGCAGTTTATCGACCCTACTAGCGGGAGATGCAGATACGCAGTATTTT. Protein product: CASSLSTLLAGDADTQYF.

The chain uses TRBV29-1 and TRBJ2-7; 11 nucleotides align to TRBD1. V lost 4 bases to trimming and J lost 5 bases; unmatched junction nucleotides: 4. Germline CDR1 reads SQVTM; CDR2 reads ANQGSEA. The CDR3 runs to 13 residues. CDR3 in DNA: TGCAGCGTTGTGGGGACAGGGGGTAACGAGCAGTACTTC. Protein product: CSVVGTGGNEQYF.

This rearrangement joins TRBV4-1 to TRBJ2-1; 8 positions match TRBD2. J lost 2 bases, V lost 3 bases, and 9 bases had no gene match. Germline V gene sequence: CDR1 MGHRA, CDR2 YSYEKL. This CDR3 is 17 amino acids long. The CDR3 is CASSQTGTRFPYNEQFF. Here the CDR3 DNA reads TGCGCCAGCAGCCAGACCGGGACTAGGTTCCCCTACAATGAGCAGTTCTTC.

The V call is TRBV5-6, the J call TRBJ2-7, with D tentatively TRBD1 (6 bases). The CDR3 covers 14 residues. Trimming took 4 bases from V and 6 from J, leaving 17 bases between them. Germline V CDR1 and CDR2: SGHDT, YYEEEE. DNA of the CDR3: TGTGCCAGCAGCCCCACGTCCAGGGGTCGCGAGCAGTACTTC. Encoded protein: CASSPTSRGREQYF.

The chain is built from TRBV6-5 and TRBJ1-5; D is uncertain. CDR3 length: 13 residues. The V gene's germline CDR1 is MNHEY and CDR2 SVGAGI. Trimming pared 2 bases from V and 4 bases from J, leaving 6 bases between. The chain's CDR3 is CASSYRVNQPQHF. The CDR3 DNA follows: TGTGCCAGCAGTTACAGAGTTAATCAGCCCCAGCATTTT.